This record covers a single T cell receptor (beta chain). Its antigen remains unidentified. Researchers divided each subset's genomic DNA evenly across several immunoSEQ plates. The assay was immunoSEQ multiplex PCR, and TCRdb's table has in-frame clones only and misses some. Of hundreds of thousands of clones listed, about two thirds are singletons. The data belong to a study of shared clonotypes between healthy human individuals. This CDR3 comprises 15 residues. Looked up from germline, CDR1 is SEHNR and CDR2 is FQNEAQ (reference sequence). Trimming left V 1 base short and J 6 bases short, with 16 bases between. Points from the study as a whole: The four-donor shared clonotypes exceeded non-shared clonotypes in generation probability, with non-shared ones scoring lower. It was anticipated that sequencing depth would influence how many clonotypes donors shared.

A CD45RA-negative memory subset and a CD45RA+ naive subset were separated from the CD4+ cells. The sequencing input was memory CD4+ T cells sorted from blood. Subset denoted: CD45RA-negative fraction. The clonotype was recovered from a woman in her thirties in good health. The chain has TRBV7-9 and TRBJ2-7, with a tentative D call TRBD2 (6 bases). The CDR3 here is CASSLGSLGSGEQYF. CDR3 coding DNA: TGTGCCAGCAGCTTAGGCAGTCTCGGGAGTGGCGAGCAGTACTTC. Looking up the rest from reference TRBV7-9 and TRBJ2-7 gives the full variable domain: DTGVSQNPRHKITKRGQNVTFRCDPISEHNRLYWYRQTLGQGPEFLTYFQNEAQLEKSRLLSDRFSAERPKGSFSTLEIQRTEQGDSAMYLCASSLGSLGSGEQYFGPGTRLTVT.